A single T cell receptor (beta chain) is shown here with its context. Produced via immunoSEQ multiplex PCR; TCRdb's table is partial and in-frame only. The sample lists under 550,000 clones; 90% to 96% were seen once. Germline CDR1 is KGHSH and CDR2 is LQKENI. The length of the CDR3 is 14 residues. Trimming removed 3 bases from V and 2 bases from J, with 10 bases in between. These data belong to a study of shared clonotypes between healthy human individuals. The chain recombines TRBV18 with TRBJ1-2; no reliable D call. The receptor comes from a woman between 25 and 40 years old in good health. The sample was naive CD4+ T cells sorted from blood. Subset denoted: CD45RA+ positively selected. The DNA for the CDR3 is TGTGCCAGCTCACCTCCCCCCCTAAACTATGGCTACACCTTC. This translates into CASSPPPLNYGYTF.